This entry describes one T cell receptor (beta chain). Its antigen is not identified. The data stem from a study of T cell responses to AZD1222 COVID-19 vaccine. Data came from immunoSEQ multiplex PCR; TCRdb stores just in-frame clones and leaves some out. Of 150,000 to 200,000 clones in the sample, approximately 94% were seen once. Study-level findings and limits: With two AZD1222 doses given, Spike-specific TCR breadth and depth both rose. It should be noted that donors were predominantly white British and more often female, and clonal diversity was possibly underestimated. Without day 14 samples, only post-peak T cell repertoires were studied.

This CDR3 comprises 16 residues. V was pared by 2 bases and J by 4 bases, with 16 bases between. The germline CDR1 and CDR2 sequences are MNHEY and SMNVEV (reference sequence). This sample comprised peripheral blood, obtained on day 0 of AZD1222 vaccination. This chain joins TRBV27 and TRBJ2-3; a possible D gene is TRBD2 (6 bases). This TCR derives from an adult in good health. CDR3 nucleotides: TGTGCCAGCAGTTTAAGAGCGGGCTCGATACCAGATACGCAGTATTTT. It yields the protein CASSLRAGSIPDTQYF.